The next 10 T cell receptor beta chains were all read from a single sample in a study of T cell changes during pregnancy in multiple sclerosis. Method: immunoSEQ multiplex PCR; TCRdb's copy keeps in-frame clones and lacks some. Of over 50,000 clones in the sample, approximately 89% were seen once. Sequenced material: peripheral blood, taken in the third trimester of pregnancy. The receptors were sampled from a female donor in good health, enrolled as a control in a pregnancy study.

This chain connects TRBV19 to TRBJ2-7; D call uncertain. Germline V gives CDR1 LNHDA, CDR2 SQIVND (reference sequence). The V end was cut by 5 bases, the J end by 3 bases, with 11 bases between. This CDR3 has 13 residues. The CDR3 region is CASSLVIGYEQYF. The CDR3 DNA is TGTGCCAGTAGTCTGGTTATCGGCTACGAGCAGTACTTC.

The chain combines TRBV5-6 with TRBJ2-7, with 7 bases identical to TRBD1. Germline values: CDR1 SGHDT, CDR2 YYEEEE. This CDR3 is built from 12 residues. Unmatched junction bases numbered 2, after V lost 2 bases and J lost 6 bases. This chain's CDR3 is CASSFTGAEQYF. CDR3 DNA sequence: TGTGCCAGCAGCTTTACAGGGGCCGAGCAGTACTTC.

This clone showed up just once. The chain carries TRBV28 and TRBJ1-6, with a tentative D call TRBD1 (6 bases). Germline V CDR1 and CDR2: MDHEN, SYDVKM. The CDR3 is 15 amino acids. The V end lost 4 bases, the J end lost 4 bases, and 11 bases lay between the germline ends. The CDR3 nucleotides read TGTGCCAGCAGTTCGGACAGCCTTTATAATTCACCCCTCCACTTT. Protein product: CASSSDSLYNSPLHF.

The rearrangement links TRBV4-3 to TRBJ1-2; 8 positions agree with TRBD1. The germline V gene has CDR1 LGHNA and CDR2 YSLEER. J gave up 5 bases and V 4 bases, and 9 bases lay outside the gene matches. The CDR3 is 15 amino acids. The DNA of the CDR3 is TGCGCCAGCAGCCTAGACAGGGGCCCTACTTATGGCTACACCTTC. This sequence encodes CASSLDRGPTYGYTF.

This chain links TRBV19 with TRBJ1-1, with TRBD1 as a possible D gene (5 bases). The CDR3 loop spans 14 amino acids. Germline V gene lookup returns CDR1 LNHDA and CDR2 SQIVND (reference sequence). Trimming shortened V by 4 bases and J by 3 bases, and 12 bases separated the two germline ends. Here the CDR3 DNA reads TGTGCCAGTAGTAATTCCAGGGAATACACTGAAGCTTTCTTT. As protein: CASSNSREYTEAFF.

J is TRBJ2-2 and V is TRBV7-3, with D possibly matching TRBD1 (5 bases). This CDR3 is 14 amino acids long. Between the trimmed V and J ends, which lost 5 bases and 1 base, there was a span of 8 bases. CDR1 and CDR2 (germline): SGHTA, FQGTGA. The CDR3 DNA reads TGTGCCAGCAGCGTCCAGGGGAACACCGGGGAGCTGTTTTTT. Translated: CASSVQGNTGELFF.

The gene calls are TRBV29-1 and TRBJ2-1; D unresolved. The germline V gene has CDR1 SQVTM and CDR2 ANQGSEA. The CDR3 extends over 11 amino acids. V was shortened by 0 bases and J by 9 bases, with 6 bases between the two germline ends. This chain's CDR3 is CSVEDLSEQFF. CDR3 nucleotides: TGCAGCGTTGAAGATTTGAGTGAGCAGTTCTTC.

The rearrangement uses TRBV27 and TRBJ1-5; TRBD1 might be the D (5 bases). Looked up from germline, CDR1 is MNHEY and CDR2 is SMNVEV (reference sequence). V lost 4 bases and J 11 bases, leaving 18 bases between the germline ends. There are 14 residues in the CDR3. CDR3 loop: CASSSQGGGWTQHF. The CDR3 nucleotides are TGTGCCAGCAGTTCCCAGGGCGGTGGTTGGACCCAGCATTTT.

In DNA form, the CDR3 reads TGTGCCAGTAGTATCGTCCCCGGGACAGTTTATGGCTACACCTTC. It codes for CASSIVPGTVYGYTF. This chain uses TRBV19 with TRBJ1-2; 7 bases fit TRBD1. J gave up 5 bases and V 3 bases, and 9 bases lay outside the gene matches. CDR1 is LNHDA and CDR2 is SQIVND in the germline V gene (reference sequence). The CDR3 spans 15 residues.

This chain links TRBV5-1 with TRBJ2-1, with a possible D match to TRBD2 (5 bases). CDR1 and CDR2 from the germline V gene are SGHRS and YFSETQ. CDR3 length: 14 amino acids. V was cut by 2 bases and J by 8 bases, with 14 bases left in between. The CDR3 DNA is TGCGCCAGCAGCTTTTCGAGGGTTCAGGATGAGCAGTTCTTC. It codes for CASSFSRVQDEQFF.